These 16 T cell receptor beta chains came from one sample sequenced in a study of blood T cell repertoires in COVID-19. The method was immunoSEQ multiplex PCR; TCRdb's version includes in-frame clones alone and lacks a portion of them. The sample has 150,000 or so clones; 85% to 90% are singletons. Sample: peripheral blood. The receptors originated from a woman aged 70-85 years with acute or convalescent COVID-19.

This chain links TRBV5-6 with TRBJ1-1; 7 nucleotides match TRBD1. Germline-derived CDR1 and CDR2 are SGHDT and YYEEEE. Trimming at V came to 0 bases and at J to 6 bases, leaving 8 bases not matched to a gene. This CDR3 comprises 15 residues. The CDR3 reads CASSLALGTASEAFF. The CDR3, as DNA: TGTGCCAGCAGCTTGGCACTAGGGACAGCGTCTGAAGCTTTCTTT.

This sequence joins TRBV7-9 and TRBJ1-4; D may be TRBD1 (6 bases). Between the trimmed V and J ends, which lost 4 bases and 7 bases, there was a span of 25 bases. CDR1 is SEHNR and CDR2 is FQNEAQ in the germline V gene (reference sequence). CDR3 length: 18 amino acids. CDR3 region: CASSSHPKEQGLFEKLFF. The CDR3 DNA reads as TGTGCCAGCAGCTCCCACCCCAAGGAACAGGGCCTATTTGAAAAACTGTTTTTT.

This clone turned up a few times. The genes are TRBV4-1 and TRBJ2-1; 8 bases map to TRBD2. Germline V gene sequence: CDR1 MGHRA, CDR2 YSYEKL. The CDR3 covers 15 residues. V was pared by 5 bases and J by 6 bases, with 9 bases of the junction left unmatched. This CDR3 reads CASSWREDGSNEQFF. Written as DNA, the CDR3 is TGCGCCAGCAGCTGGCGGGAGGATGGATCCAATGAGCAGTTCTTC.

CDR3 sequence: CASSRTGGYIQYF. CDR3 sequence (DNA): TGTGCCAGCAGCCGAACTGGGGGGTACATTCAGTACTTC. This sequence joins TRBV28 and TRBJ2-4; D possibly corresponds to TRBD2 (6 bases). This CDR3 comprises 13 residues. The germline gives CDR1 MDHEN, CDR2 SYDVKM. Between the trimmed V and J ends, which lost 6 bases and 8 bases, there was a span of 14 bases.

The V and J genes are TRBV5-1 and TRBJ2-3; 15 bases map to TRBD2. With 4 bases clipped from V and 2 bases from J, the junction kept 8 bases outside the gene matches. The CDR3 totals 18 residues. In germline, CDR1 is SGHRS, CDR2 YFSETQ. The CDR3 here is CASSPGLAGGTYTDTQYF. CDR3 sequence (DNA): TGCGCCAGCAGCCCCGGACTAGCGGGGGGGACCTACACAGATACGCAGTATTTT.

This clone was seen a single time. CDR3 region: CATSTRTSGGQETQYF. For the CDR3, the DNA is TGTGCCACCAGCACTAGGACTAGCGGGGGACAAGAGACCCAGTACTTC. This chain uses TRBV15 with TRBJ2-5, with 13 bases lining up with TRBD2. The length of the CDR3 is 16 residues. V was pared by 4 bases and J by 2 bases, with 4 bases of the junction left unmatched. Germline CDR1 reads LNHNV; CDR2 reads YYDKDF (reference sequence).

The chain carries TRBV30 and TRBJ2-3; no definite D call. V shed 2 bases and J shed 3 bases, with 6 bases lying between them. Germline V gene lookup returns CDR1 GTSNPN and CDR2 SVGIG (reference sequence). This CDR3 region has 12 residues. The CDR3 sequence: CAWSPMTDTQYF. The CDR3 DNA reads as TGTGCCTGGAGTCCTATGACAGATACGCAGTATTTT.

This clone showed up just once. The CDR3 DNA follows: TGTGCCAGCCAGGACATGTACGAGCAGTACTTC. It codes for CASQDMYEQYF. This chain joins TRBV6-5 and TRBJ2-7; D possibly corresponds to TRBD1 (5 bases). Looked up from germline, CDR1 is MNHEY and CDR2 is SVGAGI. V was trimmed by 8 bases and J by 4 bases, leaving 9 bases between them. The CDR3 runs to 11 residues.

The J gene is TRBJ1-2, the V gene TRBV4-1; possibly TRBD1 for D (5 bases). The V gene lost 5 bases and the J gene lost 2 bases, with 12 bases spanning the gap. Germline V CDR1 and CDR2: MGHRA, YSYEKL. The CDR3 runs to 14 residues. CDR3 sequence: CASSIGQGNYGYTF. The CDR3 bases are TGCGCCAGCAGCATCGGGCAGGGCAACTATGGCTACACCTTC.

The chain employs TRBV27 and TRBJ1-6; possibly TRBD1 for D (6 bases). The CDR3 length is 14 residues. The V gene lost 4 bases and the J gene lost 9 bases, with 13 bases spanning the gap. Germline CDR1 MNHEY, CDR2 SMNVEV (reference sequence). This chain's CDR3 is CASSWGQTGSPLHF. The DNA of the CDR3 is TGTGCCAGCAGTTGGGGCCAGACAGGTTCACCCCTCCACTTT.

This clone was seen a few times. The CDR3 DNA is TGTGCCACCAGTGAAGGGGGACACTATGGCTACACCTTC. Residues: CATSEGGHYGYTF. The chain has TRBV24-1 and TRBJ1-2; TRBD1 is a possible D gene (6 bases). Germline CDR1 reads KGHDR; CDR2 reads SFDVKD. Trimming took 4 bases from V and 3 from J, leaving 8 bases between them. The CDR3 runs 13 residues.

V is TRBV5-1 and J is TRBJ1-4, with TRBD1 matching over 9 bases. V was pared by 4 bases and J by 1 base, with 8 bases of the junction left unmatched. CDR1 is SGHRS, CDR2 YFSETQ, per germline. The CDR3 sequence is 17 residues long. As DNA, the CDR3 is TGCGCCAGCAGCCCGGGGACAGGGAGTGGAACTAATGAAAAACTGTTTTTT. The encoded protein is CASSPGTGSGTNEKLFF.

This chain joins TRBV3-1 (or the pseudogene TRBV3-2) and TRBJ1-4, with no clear D. Per germline, CDR1 LGHDT and CDR2 YNNKEL (reference sequence). V dropped 1 base and J dropped 1 base, with 7 bases sitting between them. The CDR3 has 15 amino acids. CDR3 region: CASSQVYGTNEKLFF. DNA for the CDR3: TGTGCCAGCAGCCAAGTTTACGGAACTAATGAAAAACTGTTTTTT.

The rearrangement joins TRBV11-2 to TRBJ2-2, with D possibly being TRBD1 (6 bases). The CDR3 is made up of 15 amino acids. Germline loops: CDR1 SGHAT, CDR2 FQNNGV. With 3 bases removed from V and 4 bases from J, the gap between germline ends came to 12 bases. CDR3 DNA sequence: TGTGCCAGCAGCTTGGACAGTGCGTCCACCGGGGAGCTGTTTTTT. Amino acid sequence: CASSLDSASTGELFF.

The chain links TRBV7-9 to TRBJ2-3; D remains unclear. The germline V and J ends were trimmed by 5 bases and 1 base, with 10 bases remaining between them. CDR1 is SEHNR and CDR2 is FQNEAQ in the germline V gene (reference sequence). The CDR3 has 14 amino acids. The chain's CDR3 is CASSPIAGTDTQYF. Here the CDR3 DNA reads TGTGCCAGCAGCCCTATAGCCGGCACAGATACGCAGTATTTT.

CDR3 in amino acids: CASSLATGGTGELFF. The CDR3, as DNA: TGCGCCAGCAGCTTGGCCACAGGGGGAACCGGGGAGCTGTTTTTT. The chain combines TRBV5-1 with TRBJ2-2, with 8 nucleotides matching TRBD1. Germline CDR1 SGHRS, CDR2 YFSETQ. V lost 0 bases and J lost 5; bases outside the gene matches: 3. The CDR3 loop spans 15 amino acids.